Listed here are 18 T cell receptor beta chains from one sample, sequenced in a study of shared clonotypes between healthy human individuals. Data came from immunoSEQ multiplex PCR; TCRdb stores just in-frame clones and leaves some out. The sample has about 1 million clones, about three quarters seen once. The sample consisted of memory CD4+ T cells sorted from blood. Subset of the sample: CD45RA-negative fraction. The receptors here all came from a man between 18 and 29 years old in good health.

In this sample, this clone turned up once. V and J are TRBV28 and TRBJ1-2; weak D call: TRBD1 (6 bases). V lost 5 bases, J lost 4 bases, and 11 bases lay in between. This CDR3 is built from 13 residues. Looked up from germline, CDR1 is MDHEN and CDR2 is SYDVKM. CDR3 nucleotide sequence: TGTGCCAGCAGTCAAGGGGGGACCTATGGCTACACCTTC. Its protein is CASSQGGTYGYTF.

This clone was picked up one time. The J gene is TRBJ2-7, the V gene TRBV2, with no clear D. CDR1 and CDR2 (germline): SNHLY, FYNNEI. Between the trimmed V and J ends, which lost 6 bases and 2 bases, there was a span of 8 bases. The CDR3 contains 12 residues. The CDR3 loop reads CASSSDPYEQYF. The CDR3 coding sequence is TGTGCCAGCAGCTCGGACCCCTACGAGCAGTACTTC.

The chain links TRBV5-1 to TRBJ2-1; TRBD1 matches at 9 bases. J gave up 7 bases and V 0 bases, and 5 bases lay outside the gene matches. The length of the CDR3 is 15 residues. Looked up from germline, CDR1 is SGHRS and CDR2 is YFSETQ. The CDR3 loop is CASSLEGQGINEQFF. The CDR3 DNA reads as TGCGCCAGCAGCTTGGAGGGACAGGGAATAAATGAGCAGTTCTTC.

Note on this clone: Other DNA sequences in the sample encode the same CDR3. V gene TRBV29-1 combines with J gene TRBJ2-3, with D possibly being TRBD2 (5 bases). This CDR3 contains 12 residues. The germline V and J ends were trimmed by 6 bases and 1 base, with 8 bases remaining between them. The V gene's germline CDR1 is SQVTM and CDR2 ANQGSEA. Here the CDR3 reads CSVVEGTDTQYF. CDR3 in DNA: TGCAGCGTGGTGGAGGGCACAGATACGCAGTATTTT.

This clone was seen more than once but under ten times. Other DNA sequences from this sample encode an identical CDR3 as well. This chain joins TRBV30 and TRBJ2-7; no definite D call. The germline V gene encodes CDR1 GTSNPN and CDR2 SVGIG (reference sequence). CDR3 size: 11 residues. Trimming stripped 2 bases from V and 3 bases from J, with 5 bases between. The CDR3: CAWSPNYEQYF. The DNA of the CDR3 is TGTGCCTGGAGTCCAAACTACGAGCAGTACTTC.

The CDR3 bases are TGTGCCAGCTCACCCAGCGGGGGCAAAAGGGAGACCCAGTACTTC. Translation gives CASSPSGGKRETQYF. This chain connects TRBV18 to TRBJ2-5; 8 nucleotides agree with TRBD2. The germline V gene has CDR1 KGHSH and CDR2 LQKENI. V lost 3 bases, J lost 5 bases, and 8 bases stayed unmatched. There are 15 residues in the CDR3.

The genes are TRBV30 and TRBJ2-3, with 12 bases aligning to TRBD2. The V gene end was trimmed by 4 bases and the J gene end by 2 bases; junction bases not matched to a gene: 7. CDR3 size: 16 residues. The germline V gene has CDR1 GTSNPN and CDR2 SVGIG (reference sequence). The CDR3 nucleotides are TGTGCCTGGACGACCGGACTAGCGGGAAACACAGATACGCAGTATTTT. Translating it yields CAWTTGLAGNTDTQYF.

The genes are TRBV7-9 and TRBJ2-3; TRBD1 agrees at 8 bases. This CDR3 comprises 19 residues. The V gene's germline CDR1 is SEHNR and CDR2 FQNEAQ (reference sequence). J was trimmed by 0 bases and V by 2 bases; bases with no gene match: 13. The CDR3 reads CASSLLDRGSFLSTDTQYF. In DNA, the CDR3 is TGTGCCAGCAGCTTATTAGACAGGGGAAGTTTCCTAAGCACAGATACGCAGTATTTT.

The chain is built from TRBV4-3 and TRBJ2-2; D remains ambiguous. The CDR3 runs 15 residues. With 1 base removed from V and 1 base from J, the gap between germline ends came to 7 bases. CDR1 is LGHNA and CDR2 is YSLEER in the germline V gene. The CDR3 is CASSQVERNTGELFF. The CDR3, as DNA: TGCGCCAGCAGCCAAGTTGAGCGGAACACCGGGGAGCTGTTTTTT.

This chain connects TRBV7-9 to TRBJ2-3; 15 bases line up with TRBD2. The CDR3 loop spans 17 amino acids. V lost 5 bases and J lost 3; bases outside the gene matches: 6. Looked up from germline, CDR1 is SEHNR and CDR2 is FQNEAQ (reference sequence). CDR3 region: CASSLGTSGGRTDTQYF. The CDR3 nucleotides read TGTGCCAGCAGCCTGGGGACTAGCGGGGGGCGAACAGATACGCAGTATTTT.

With respect to this clone: This same CDR3 is encoded by further DNA sequences in the sample. The V call is TRBV6-1, the J call TRBJ2-2; D is unresolved. The V end lost 6 bases, the J end lost 3 bases, and 8 bases lay between the germline ends. Germline lookup yields CDR1 MNHNS and CDR2 SASEGT. The CDR3 sequence is 13 residues long. The DNA for the CDR3 is TGTGCCAGCAGGAGTTGGGACACCGGGGAGCTGTTTTTT. Protein product: CASRSWDTGELFF.

V is TRBV5-8 and J is TRBJ2-7; D tentatively reads TRBD1 or TRBD2 (6 bases each). V lost 1 base to trimming and J lost 9 bases, with 17 bases between them. CDR3 length equals 14 residues. Looked up from germline, CDR1 is SGHTS and CDR2 is YDEGEE. CDR3 bases: TGTGCCAGCAGCTTGCCCGGGGGCAATCAGGTGCAGTACTTC. Its protein product is CASSLPGGNQVQYF.

This clone was seen a few times. This sample includes further DNA sequences coding for the same CDR3. The CDR3 nucleotides read TGTGCCAGCAGTTCTCAGGGGGGGGAGACCCAGTACTTC. As protein: CASSSQGGETQYF. This chain connects TRBV6-5 to TRBJ2-5; D is perhaps TRBD1 or TRBD2 (7 bases each). The germline CDR1 and CDR2 sequences are MNHEY and SVGAGI. The length of the CDR3 is 13 residues. Trimming shortened V by 4 bases and J by 5 bases, and 11 bases separated the two germline ends.

Here the CDR3 DNA reads TGTGCCAGCAGTGACATAGGGCGGGGGGTCAATGAGCAGTTCTTC. Its translation: CASSDIGRGVNEQFF. The V call is TRBV6-4, the J call TRBJ2-1; 8 nucleotides agree with TRBD2. Germline V gene sequence: CDR1 MRHNA, CDR2 SNTAGT. The CDR3 is 15 residues long. Losses at the gene ends were 2 bases for V and 6 bases for J; bases not matched to a gene: 6.

This clone was observed a single time. V gene TRBV6-5 combines with J gene TRBJ2-5; tentatively, D is TRBD1 or TRBD2 (6 bases each). The J call may be mistaken, given a closer DNA end match to TRBJ2-7. There are 14 residues in the CDR3. In germline, CDR1 is MNHEY, CDR2 SVGAGI. The CDR3 is CASTLGGGRYEQYF. The CDR3 nucleotides read TGTGCCAGCACCTTGGGTGGGGGGCGTTACGAGCAGTACTTC.

In its sample, this clone was seen a few times. The V gene is TRBV28, the J gene TRBJ1-2, with no clear D. The CDR3 loop spans 11 amino acids. In germline, CDR1 is MDHEN, CDR2 SYDVKM. Between the trimmed V and J ends, which lost 2 bases and 9 bases, there was a span of 7 bases. The CDR3 DNA is TGTGCCAGCAGTTTAAAGGCTCGCTACACCTTC. It specifies CASSLKARYTF.

The rearrangement links TRBV7-9 to TRBJ2-1; 9 nucleotides line up with TRBD2. With 7 bases clipped from V and 6 bases from J, the junction kept 10 bases outside the gene matches. The CDR3 covers 15 residues. Germline CDR1 reads SEHNR; CDR2 reads FQNEAQ (reference sequence). DNA of the CDR3: TGTGCCAGCATCTACGCCGGGACTAGCCGCAATGAGCAGTTCTTC. It yields the protein CASIYAGTSRNEQFF.

There are a few counts of this clone. V gene TRBV5-4 combines with J gene TRBJ1-2; the match to TRBD1 covers 8 bases. Germline loops: CDR1 SGHNT, CDR2 YYREEE (reference sequence). The CDR3 spans 16 residues. V trimming: 2 bases; J trimming: 5 bases; junction bases outside the gene matches: 11. As DNA, the CDR3 is TGTGCCAGCAGCTTCGGACAGGGTCAGTCCCTTTATGGCTACACCTTC. This codes for CASSFGQGQSLYGYTF.